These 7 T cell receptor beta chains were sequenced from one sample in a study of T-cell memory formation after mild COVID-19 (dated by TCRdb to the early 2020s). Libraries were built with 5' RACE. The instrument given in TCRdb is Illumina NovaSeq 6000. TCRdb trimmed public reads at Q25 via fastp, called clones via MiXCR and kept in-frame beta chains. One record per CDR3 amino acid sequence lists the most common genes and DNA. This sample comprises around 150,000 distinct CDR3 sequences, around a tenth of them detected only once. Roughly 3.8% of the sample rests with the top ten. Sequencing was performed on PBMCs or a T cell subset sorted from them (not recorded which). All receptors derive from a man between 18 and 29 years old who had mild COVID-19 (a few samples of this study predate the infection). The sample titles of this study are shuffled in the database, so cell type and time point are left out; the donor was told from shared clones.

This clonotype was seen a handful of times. The CDR3 spells CATSDPGGPGTDTQYF. In DNA form, the CDR3 reads TGTGCCACCAGTGATCCTGGGGGTCCGGGCACAGATACGCAGTATTTT. The chain uses TRBV24-1 and TRBJ2-3; TRBD1 or TRBD2 may be the D gene (5 bases each). Trimming pared 3 bases from V and 1 base from J, leaving 13 bases between. The CDR3 covers 16 residues. Germline assignment: CDR1 KGHDR and CDR2 SFDVKD.

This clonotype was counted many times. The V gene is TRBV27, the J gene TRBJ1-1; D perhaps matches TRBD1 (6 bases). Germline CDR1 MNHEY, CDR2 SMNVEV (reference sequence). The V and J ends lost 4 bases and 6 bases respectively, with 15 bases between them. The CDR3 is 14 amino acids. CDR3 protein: CASSWGQGGAEAFF. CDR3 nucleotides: TGTGCCAGCAGTTGGGGGCAGGGAGGGGCTGAAGCTTTCTTT.

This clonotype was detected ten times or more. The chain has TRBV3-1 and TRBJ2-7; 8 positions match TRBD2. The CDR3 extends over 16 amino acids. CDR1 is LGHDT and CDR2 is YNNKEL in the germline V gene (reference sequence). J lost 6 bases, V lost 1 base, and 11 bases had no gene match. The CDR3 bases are TGTGCCAGCAGCCAAGGGATAGCGGGCCTAGCGGGCGAGCAGTACTTC. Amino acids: CASSQGIAGLAGEQYF.

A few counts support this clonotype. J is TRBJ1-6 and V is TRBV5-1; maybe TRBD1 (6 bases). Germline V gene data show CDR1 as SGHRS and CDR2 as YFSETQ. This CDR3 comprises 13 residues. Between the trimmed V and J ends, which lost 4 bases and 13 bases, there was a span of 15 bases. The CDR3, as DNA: TGCGCCAGCAGCCCATCAGGGGAGGGGCCCCTCCACTTT. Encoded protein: CASSPSGEGPLHF.

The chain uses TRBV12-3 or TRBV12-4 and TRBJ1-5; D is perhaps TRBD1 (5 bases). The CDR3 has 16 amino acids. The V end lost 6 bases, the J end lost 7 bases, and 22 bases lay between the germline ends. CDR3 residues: CASRRDPATAGQPQHF. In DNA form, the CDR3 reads TGTGCCAGCAGGAGGGACCCGGCCACGGCGGGGCAGCCCCAGCATTTT.

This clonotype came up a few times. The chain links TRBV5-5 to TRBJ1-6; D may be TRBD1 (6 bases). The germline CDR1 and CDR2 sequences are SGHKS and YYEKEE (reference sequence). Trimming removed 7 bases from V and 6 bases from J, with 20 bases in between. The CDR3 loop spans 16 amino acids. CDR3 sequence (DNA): TGTGCCAGCGCTCGATATCCGGGGGCGTCTAATTCACCCCTCCACTTT. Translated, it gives CASARYPGASNSPLHF. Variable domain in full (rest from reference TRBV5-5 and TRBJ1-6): DAGVTQSPTHLIKTRGQQVTLRCSPISGHKSVSWYQQVLGQGPQFIFQYYEKEERGRGNFPDRFSARQFPNYSSELNVNALLLGDSALYLCASARYPGASNSPLHFGNGTRLTVT.

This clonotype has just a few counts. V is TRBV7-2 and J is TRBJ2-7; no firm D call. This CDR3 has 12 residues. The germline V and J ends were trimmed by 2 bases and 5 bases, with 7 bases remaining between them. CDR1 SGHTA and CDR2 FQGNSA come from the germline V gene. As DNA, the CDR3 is TGTGCCAGCAGCTTATCGGCGGACGAGCAGTACTTC. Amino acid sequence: CASSLSADEQYF.